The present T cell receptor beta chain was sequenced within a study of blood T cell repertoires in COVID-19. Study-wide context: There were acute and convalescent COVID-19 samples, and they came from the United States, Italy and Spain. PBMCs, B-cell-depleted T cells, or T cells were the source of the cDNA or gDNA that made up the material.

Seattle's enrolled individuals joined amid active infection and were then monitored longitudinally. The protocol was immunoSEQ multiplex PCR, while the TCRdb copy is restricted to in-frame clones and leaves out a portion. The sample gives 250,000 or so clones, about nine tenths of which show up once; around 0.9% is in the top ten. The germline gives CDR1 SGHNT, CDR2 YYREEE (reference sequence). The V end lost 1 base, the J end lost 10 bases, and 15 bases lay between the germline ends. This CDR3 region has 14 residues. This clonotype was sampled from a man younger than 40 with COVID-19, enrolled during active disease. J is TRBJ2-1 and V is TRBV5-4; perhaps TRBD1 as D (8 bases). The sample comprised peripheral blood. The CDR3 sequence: CASSLNRGGLEQFF. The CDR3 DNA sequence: TGTGCCAGCAGCTTGAACAGGGGGGGGTTGGAGCAGTTCTTC.